This TCR beta chain was recovered during a study of blood T cell repertoires in COVID-19. V was trimmed by 0 bases and J by 3 bases, leaving 12 bases between them. This CDR3 comprises 15 residues. Germline values: CDR1 SGHKS, CDR2 YYEKEE (reference sequence). TCRdb's table, derived via immunoSEQ multiplex PCR, lists solely in-frame clones and lacks some. Of 350,000 or so clones listed, more than 70% are singletons. V is TRBV5-5 and J is TRBJ2-5, with a weak D call TRBD1 (5 bases). The sample comprised peripheral blood. This clonotype was sampled from a woman aged 30 to 39 with COVID-19, enrolled during active disease. CDR3 nucleotide sequence: TGTGCCAGCAGCTTGGGGGGCAGGGCTGAAGAGACCCAGTACTTC. Residues: CASSLGGRAEETQYF.